The source of this TCR beta chain is a study of cytomegalovirus exposure and HLA in healthy donors. Overall study results and limits: There were some public TCRs occurring in many donors, but most TCR sequences were rare.

Of note for this clone: The antigen is undetermined.

Profiled with immunoSEQ multiplex PCR; TCRdb holds only in-frame clones, not every one. The sample contains some 170,000 clones, roughly 90% of which appear only once. Germline values: CDR1 SGHVS, CDR2 FNYEAQ. J was trimmed by 0 bases and V by 5 bases; bases with no gene match: 13. This CDR3 contains 18 residues. This chain uses TRBV7-6 with TRBJ2-7, with 10 nucleotides matching TRBD2. The sequence was collected from a man younger than 35 in good health and CMV-seropositive. Sequenced material: PBMCs. Here the CDR3 reads CASSPGLAESFSSYEQYF. In DNA, the CDR3 is TGTGCCAGCAGCCCCGGACTAGCGGAAAGCTTCAGCTCCTACGAGCAGTACTTC.